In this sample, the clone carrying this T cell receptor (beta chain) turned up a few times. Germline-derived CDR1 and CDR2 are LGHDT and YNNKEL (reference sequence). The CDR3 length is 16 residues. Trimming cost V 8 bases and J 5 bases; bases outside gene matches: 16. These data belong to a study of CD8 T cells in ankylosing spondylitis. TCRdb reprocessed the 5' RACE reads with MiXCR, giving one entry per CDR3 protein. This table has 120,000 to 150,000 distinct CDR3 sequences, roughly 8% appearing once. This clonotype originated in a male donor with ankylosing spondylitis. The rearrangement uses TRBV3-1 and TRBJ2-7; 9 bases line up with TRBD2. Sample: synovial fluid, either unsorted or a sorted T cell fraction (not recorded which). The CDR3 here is CASSPRRSGSMHEQYF. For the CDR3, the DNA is TGTGCCAGCTCCCCGAGACGTAGCGGGAGTATGCACGAGCAGTACTTC.